The 30 T cell receptor beta chains below were found in one sample sequenced in a study of blood T cell repertoires in COVID-19 (dated by TCRdb to about 2020). The protocol used for the library was the immunoSEQ multiplex PCR assay. TCRdb mirrors the immuneACCESS table, restricted to in-frame sequences. Some clones are absent from its copies; in checked studies, under half trace to an unresolved V gene, and the reason for the others is unknown. The sample contains approximately 330,000 clones, 88% of them found a single time. 4% of the sample belongs to the ten largest clones. Source material: peripheral blood. The source is a woman between 50 and 59 years old with active or convalescent COVID-19.

This rearrangement joins TRBV2 to TRBJ1-1; TRBD1 agrees at 7 bases. Germline lookup yields CDR1 SNHLY and CDR2 FYNNEI. The CDR3 contains 13 residues. The J segment lost 3 bases and the V segment lost 6 bases, leaving 4 bases of the junction unmatched. CDR3 protein: CASSGDRDTEAFF. The CDR3 region has the DNA TGTGCCAGCAGCGGTGACAGGGACACTGAAGCTTTCTTT.

The chain employs TRBV7-9 and TRBJ2-3, with 8 bases lining up with TRBD1. This CDR3 region has 16 residues. V lost 3 bases, J lost 0 bases, and 5 bases stayed unmatched. Germline V gene sequence: CDR1 SEHNR, CDR2 FQNEAQ (reference sequence). CDR3 amino acids: CASSFTGGRSTDTQYF. As DNA, the CDR3 is TGTGCCAGCAGCTTTACAGGGGGTCGAAGCACAGATACGCAGTATTTT.

The J gene is TRBJ2-2, the V gene TRBV21-1; TRBD2 was called by the table and not checked on the DNA. TRBV21-1 is labeled a pseudogene. This CDR3 spans 14 amino acids. The DNA for the CDR3 is TGTGCCAGCATCAAAAAGACTAGAACCGGGGAGCTGTTTTTT. Translation gives CASIKKTRTGELFF.

This clone has only one observation. The J gene is TRBJ2-5, the V gene TRBV7-9; TRBD1 matches at 9 bases. This CDR3 contains 15 residues. Germline V gene lookup returns CDR1 SEHNR and CDR2 FQNEAQ (reference sequence). V lost 1 base and J lost 7; bases outside the gene matches: 7. As DNA, the CDR3 is TGTGCCAGCAGCTTAGGAACAGGGGGCCGCGGGACCCAGTACTTC. Protein: CASSLGTGGRGTQYF. The variable domain in full, completed from reference TRBV7-9 and TRBJ2-5, reads DTGVSQNPRHKITKRGQNVTFRCDPISEHNRLYWYRQTLGQGPEFLTYFQNEAQLEKSRLLSDRFSAERPKGSFSTLEIQRTEQGDSAMYLCASSLGTGGRGTQYFGPGTRLLVL.

This CDR3 reads CATSLTGNTGELFF. Written as DNA, the CDR3 is TGTGCCACCAGTCTGACAGGGAACACCGGGGAGCTGTTTTTT. The V and J genes are TRBV24-1 and TRBJ2-2, with a possible D match to TRBD1 (6 bases). This CDR3 comprises 14 residues. The germline V gene encodes CDR1 KGHDR and CDR2 SFDVKD. Trimming left V 6 bases short and J 1 base short, with 8 bases between.

The genes are TRBV28 and TRBJ2-1; 10 bases map to TRBD2. Germline CDR1 and CDR2: MDHEN and SYDVKM. This CDR3 comprises 12 residues. Germline trimming cut 11 bases from V and 10 bases from J; bases unmatched to any gene: 8. In DNA form, the CDR3 reads TGTGCCTACAGGACTAGCGGCCGGGAGCAGTTCTTC. Its translation is CAYRTSGREQFF.

The chain couples TRBV10-3 to TRBJ2-7; the match to TRBD2 covers 12 bases. The CDR3 length is 13 residues. The V gene end was trimmed by 10 bases and the J gene end by 6 bases; junction bases not matched to a gene: 7. The V gene's germline CDR1 is ENHRY and CDR2 SYGVKD. The CDR3 loop reads CATRLAGEREQYF. The CDR3 DNA follows: TGTGCCACAAGACTAGCGGGAGAACGCGAGCAGTACTTC.

This clone was counted once. At one of its ends the junction is not consistent with the germline gene, which may arise from a read error. This CDR3 reads CASSLDTNTEQFF. In DNA form, the CDR3 reads TGTGCCAGCAGCCTAGACACAAATACCGAGCAGTTCTTC. This chain uses TRBV11-2 with TRBJ2-1; D is undetermined. The V gene's germline CDR1 is SGHAT and CDR2 FQNNGV. The CDR3 sequence is 13 residues long.

This rearrangement joins TRBV24-1 to TRBJ1-4, with a possible D match to TRBD1 (6 bases). Looked up from germline, CDR1 is KGHDR and CDR2 is SFDVKD. V lost 2 bases to trimming and J lost 8 bases, with 14 bases between them. CDR3 size: 15 residues. CDR3 protein: CATSDSQGSGEKLFF. In DNA, the CDR3 is TGTGCCACCAGTGATTCCCAGGGGTCAGGGGAAAAACTGTTTTTT.

The count of this clone is one. This chain links TRBV15 with TRBJ1-6; maybe TRBD1 (5 bases). CDR3 length: 18 residues. Germline V lookup: CDR1 LNHNV, CDR2 YYDKDF (reference sequence). The germline V and J ends were trimmed by 1 base and 9 bases, with 22 bases remaining between them. The CDR3 reads CATSRGPGYAATGSPLHF. Written as DNA, the CDR3 is TGTGCCACCAGCAGAGGTCCAGGGTATGCTGCTACCGGTTCACCCCTCCACTTT. Together with reference TRBV15 and TRBJ1-6, the CDR3 gives the full variable domain: DAMVIQNPRYQVTQFGKPVTLSCSQTLNHNVMYWYQQKSSQAPKLLFHYYDKDFNNEADTPDNFQSRRPNTSFCFLDIRSPGLGDTAMYLCATSRGPGYAATGSPLHFGNGTRLTVT.

This clone was observed a few times. The chain combines TRBV28 with TRBJ2-7, with 8 nucleotides matching TRBD2. The J segment lost 3 bases and the V segment lost 8 bases, leaving 12 bases of the junction unmatched. CDR3 size: 15 residues. Germline V gene data show CDR1 as MDHEN and CDR2 as SYDVKM. CDR3 DNA sequence: TGTGCCAGCGGGCTATCAGCGGGAGTGCTCTACGAGCAGTACTTC. Its translation is CASGLSAGVLYEQYF.

This chain connects TRBV7-9 to TRBJ2-2, with 7 bases lining up with TRBD1. The CDR3 loop spans 14 amino acids. The V gene's germline CDR1 is SEHNR and CDR2 FQNEAQ (reference sequence). The junction had 5 bases not matched to a gene; V was cut back by 3 bases and J by 7 bases. CDR3 in amino acids: CASSLTGYYGELFF. CDR3 DNA sequence: TGTGCCAGCAGCTTGACAGGGTATTACGGGGAGCTGTTTTTT.

Note on this clone: Germline is not matched at one junction end, which may reflect a read error. The chain is built from TRBV3-1 (or the pseudogene TRBV3-2) and TRBJ2-1; D gene uncertain. This CDR3 contains 15 residues. The germline V gene has CDR1 LGHDT and CDR2 YNNKEL (reference sequence). The CDR3 bases are TGTGCCAGCAGACAAGACTGGAGCTCCTACAATGAGCAGTTCTTC. Amino acid sequence: CASRQDWSSYNEQFF.

V usage is TRBV5-4 and J usage is TRBJ2-5; TRBD2 is a possible D gene (6 bases). The CDR3 extends over 14 amino acids. CDR1 is SGHNT, CDR2 YYREEE, per germline (reference sequence). V lost 4 bases, J lost 5 bases, and 15 bases lay in between. The CDR3 here is CASSRSGTLETQYF. The CDR3 DNA is TGTGCCAGCAGCAGATCCGGGACTCTTGAGACCCAGTACTTC.

The chain carries TRBV15 and TRBJ2-3; 10 bases agree with TRBD1. There are 16 residues in the CDR3. Germline assignment: CDR1 LNHNV and CDR2 YYDKDF (reference sequence). With 4 bases clipped from V and 3 bases from J, the junction kept 7 bases outside the gene matches. The DNA for the CDR3 is TGTGCCACCAGCATCAGGGGGACAGGGGAGACAGATACGCAGTATTTT. It translates to CATSIRGTGETDTQYF.

J is TRBJ2-7 and V is TRBV12-3 or TRBV12-4, with D possibly TRBD1 on 5 matching bases. The CDR3 has 13 amino acids. Between the trimmed V and J ends, which lost 6 bases and 5 bases, there was a span of 14 bases. CDR3 sequence reads: CASRSRVNHEQYF. Here the CDR3 DNA reads TGTGCCAGCAGGAGCAGGGTTAACCACGAGCAGTACTTC.

V usage is TRBV9 and J usage is TRBJ2-7; D is ambiguous. The germline V gene encodes CDR1 SGDLS and CDR2 YYNGEE. This CDR3 region has 14 residues. Deletions cut 0 bases from V and 0 bases from J, with 7 bases between. As DNA, the CDR3 is TGTGCCAGCAGCGTAGGGGCAGGCTCCTACGAGCAGTACTTC. This gives the protein CASSVGAGSYEQYF.

Only a few counts were recorded for this clone. The V and J genes are TRBV5-1 and TRBJ2-2, with a weak D call TRBD1 (5 bases). Germline V lookup: CDR1 SGHRS, CDR2 YFSETQ. This CDR3 has 15 residues. Deletions cut 2 bases from V and 0 bases from J, with 8 bases between. The CDR3 protein is CASSFQGSNTGELFF. The CDR3 nucleotides read TGCGCCAGCAGCTTCCAGGGATCGAACACCGGGGAGCTGTTTTTT.

The chain links TRBV7-2 to TRBJ2-3, with 8 nucleotides matching TRBD1. Germline V gene lookup returns CDR1 SGHTA and CDR2 FQGNSA. V was pared by 5 bases and J by 6 bases, with 7 bases of the junction left unmatched. There are 14 residues in the CDR3. The CDR3 DNA is TGTGCCAGCAGCAACCAGGGGGCGGGGGATACGCAGTATTTT. Amino acid sequence: CASSNQGAGDTQYF.

This CDR3 is CASSEGLAGGDEQFF. The CDR3 region has the DNA TGTGCCAGCAGTGAGGGACTAGCGGGAGGGGATGAGCAGTTCTTC. The rearrangement joins TRBV6-1 to TRBJ2-1, with 16 bases aligning to TRBD2. The CDR3 spans 15 residues. CDR1 and CDR2 from the germline V gene are MNHNS and SASEGT. V dropped 3 bases and J dropped 8; count of bases not matched to a gene: 1.

The genes are TRBV28 and TRBJ2-3; 16 bases are shared with TRBD2. V shed 6 bases and J 3 bases; nucleotides not matched to a gene: 12. The CDR3 contains 19 residues. CDR1 and CDR2 from the germline V gene are MDHEN and SYDVKM. CDR3 in amino acids: CASRGRPGLAGGRTDTQYF. The CDR3, as DNA: TGTGCCAGCAGGGGGAGACCGGGACTAGCGGGAGGGAGGACAGATACGCAGTATTTT. Supplemented by reference TRBV28 and TRBJ2-3, the full variable domain reads DVKVTQSSRYLVKRTGEKVFLECVQDMDHENMFWYRQDPGLGLRLIYFSYDVKMKEKGDIPEGYSVSREKKERFSLILESASTNQTSMYLCASRGRPGLAGGRTDTQYFGPGTRLTVL.

This clone has only a few counts. The chain recombines TRBV12-3 or TRBV12-4 with TRBJ1-2, with D unclear. V was trimmed by 6 bases and J by 1 base, leaving 6 bases between them. This CDR3 has 12 amino acids. The CDR3 DNA is TGTGCCAGCAGCCTAGATAACTATGGCTACACCTTC. Translation gives CASSLDNYGYTF.

This clone is a singleton in its sample. The genes are TRBV7-2 and TRBJ1-6; 9 positions agree with TRBD1. V lost 3 bases and J lost 6; bases outside the gene matches: 6. CDR1 is SGHTA and CDR2 is FQGNSA in the germline V gene. The CDR3 consists of 16 residues. CDR3 coding DNA: TGTGCCAGCAGCTTCCTTGGACAGGGGTTTAATTCACCCCTCCACTTT. Translation: CASSFLGQGFNSPLHF. The full variable domain, completed using reference TRBV7-2 and TRBJ1-6, is GAGVSQSPSNKVTEKGKDVELRCDPISGHTALYWYRQSLGQGLEFLIYFQGNSAPDKSGLPSDRFSAERTGGSVSTLTIQRTQQEDSAVYLCASSFLGQGFNSPLHFGNGTRLTVT.

The chain is built from TRBV7-2 and TRBJ2-1; possibly TRBD2 for D (5 bases). Trimming took off 2 bases at V and 9 bases at J, with 17 bases between the two ends. The CDR3 spans 15 residues. Germline V CDR1 and CDR2: SGHTA, FQGNSA. CDR3 DNA: TGTGCCAGCAGCTTACTAGCCAGTTGGATAAGTGAGCAGTTCTTC. It codes for CASSLLASWISEQFF.

The chain combines TRBV7-9 with TRBJ2-1, with D tentatively TRBD2 (5 bases). The CDR3 spans 17 residues. Germline CDR1 is SEHNR and CDR2 is FQNEAQ (reference sequence). Trimming left V 5 bases short and J 7 bases short, with 24 bases between. CDR3 sequence (DNA): TGTGCCAGCAGCCCACAGACGGGATTGGGTCGAGGTAATGAGCAGTTCTTC. Its translation: CASSPQTGLGRGNEQFF. The full variable domain, its missing parts supplied by reference TRBV7-9 and TRBJ2-1, is DTGVSQNPRHKITKRGQNVTFRCDPISEHNRLYWYRQTLGQGPEFLTYFQNEAQLEKSRLLSDRFSAERPKGSFSTLEIQRTEQGDSAMYLCASSPQTGLGRGNEQFFGPGTRLTVL.

This clone was found a few times. Other DNA sequences within the sample encode an identical CDR3. The genes are TRBV27 and TRBJ1-2, with TRBD1 matching 11 bases. Germline assignment: CDR1 MNHEY and CDR2 SMNVEV (reference sequence). Trimming took 2 bases from V and 2 from J; bases not matched to a gene: 1. This CDR3 comprises 15 residues. CDR3 amino acids: CASSLGTGGNYGYTF. The CDR3, as DNA: TGTGCCAGCAGTTTAGGGACAGGGGGGAACTATGGCTACACCTTC.

This clone was observed a handful of times. J is TRBJ2-5 and V is TRBV10-3, with a tentative D call TRBD1 (6 bases). Trimming removed 6 bases at V and 5 bases at J, with 13 bases between. Germline V lookup: CDR1 ENHRY, CDR2 SYGVKD. This CDR3 is built from 13 residues. The CDR3 sequence is CAISGTQGETQYF. In nucleotides, the CDR3 is TGTGCCATCAGCGGGACCCAGGGGGAGACCCAGTACTTC.

The V call is TRBV7-2, the J call TRBJ2-5; D possibly corresponds to TRBD2 (5 bases). The germline V gene encodes CDR1 SGHTA and CDR2 FQGNSA. The CDR3 has 15 residues. V dropped 0 bases and J dropped 4 bases, with 12 bases sitting between them. The chain's CDR3 is CASSLAVSGRETQYF. CDR3 coding DNA: TGTGCCAGCAGCTTAGCGGTGTCGGGGAGAGAGACCCAGTACTTC.

To note about this clone: This same CDR3 is encoded by further DNA sequences in the sample. The V call is TRBV7-2, the J call TRBJ1-5; maybe TRBD1 (6 bases). Trimming removed 5 bases at V and 4 bases at J, with 12 bases between. The germline CDR1 and CDR2 sequences are SGHTA and FQGNSA. The CDR3 sequence is 14 residues long. CDR3 sequence: CASSLGQSNQPQHF. The DNA of the CDR3 is TGTGCCAGCAGCCTCGGACAGTCAAATCAGCCCCAGCATTTT.

The V call is TRBV9, the J call TRBJ1-1; perhaps TRBD1 as D (5 bases). Germline loops: CDR1 SGDLS, CDR2 YYNGEE. V lost 2 bases, J lost 4 bases, and 12 bases lay in between. CDR3 length: 14 residues. CDR3 in amino acids: CASSVGGYGTEAFF. The CDR3 DNA reads TGTGCCAGCAGCGTGGGGGGGTATGGCACTGAAGCTTTCTTT. The full variable domain, its missing parts supplied by reference TRBV9 and TRBJ1-1, is DSGVTQTPKHLITATGQRVTLRCSPRSGDLSVYWYQQSLDQGLQFLIQYYNGEERAKGNILERFSAQQFPDLHSELNLSSLELGDSALYFCASSVGGYGTEAFFGQGTRLTVV.